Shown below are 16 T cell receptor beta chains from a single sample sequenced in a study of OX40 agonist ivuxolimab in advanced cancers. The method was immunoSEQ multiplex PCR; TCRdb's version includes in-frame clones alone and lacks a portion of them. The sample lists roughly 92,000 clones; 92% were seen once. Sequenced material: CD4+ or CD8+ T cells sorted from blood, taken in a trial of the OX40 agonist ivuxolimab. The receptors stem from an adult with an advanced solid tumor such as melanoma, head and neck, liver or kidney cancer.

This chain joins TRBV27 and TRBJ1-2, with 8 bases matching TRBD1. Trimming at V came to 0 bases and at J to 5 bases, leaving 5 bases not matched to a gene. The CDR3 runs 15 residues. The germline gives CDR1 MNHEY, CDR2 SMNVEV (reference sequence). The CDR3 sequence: CASSLSRTGTYGYTF. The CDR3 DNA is TGTGCCAGCAGTTTATCCCGGACAGGGACGTATGGCTACACCTTC.

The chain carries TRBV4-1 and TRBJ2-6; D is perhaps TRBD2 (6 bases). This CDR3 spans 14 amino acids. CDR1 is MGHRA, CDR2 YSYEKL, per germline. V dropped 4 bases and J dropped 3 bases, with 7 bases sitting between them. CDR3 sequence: CASSLGGGANVLTF. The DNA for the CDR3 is TGCGCCAGCAGCCTGGGAGGTGGGGCCAACGTCCTGACTTTC.

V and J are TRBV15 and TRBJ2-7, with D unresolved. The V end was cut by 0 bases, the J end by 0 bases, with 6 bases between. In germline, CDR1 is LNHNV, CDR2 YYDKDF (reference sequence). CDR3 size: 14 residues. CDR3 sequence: CATSRDRASYEQYF. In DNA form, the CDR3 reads TGTGCCACCAGCAGAGACAGAGCCTCCTACGAGCAGTACTTC.

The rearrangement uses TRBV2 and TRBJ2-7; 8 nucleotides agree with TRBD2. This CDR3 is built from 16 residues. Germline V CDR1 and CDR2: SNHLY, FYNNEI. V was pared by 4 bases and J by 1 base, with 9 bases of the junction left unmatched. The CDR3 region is CASSGIDGRASYEQYF. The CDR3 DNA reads TGTGCCAGCAGTGGGATAGACGGGAGGGCTTCCTACGAGCAGTACTTC.

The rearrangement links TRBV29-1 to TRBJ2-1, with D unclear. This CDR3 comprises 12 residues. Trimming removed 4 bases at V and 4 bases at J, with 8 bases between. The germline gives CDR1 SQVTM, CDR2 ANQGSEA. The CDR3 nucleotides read TGCAGCGTTGTACTCCCTTACAATGAGCAGTTCTTC. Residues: CSVVLPYNEQFF.

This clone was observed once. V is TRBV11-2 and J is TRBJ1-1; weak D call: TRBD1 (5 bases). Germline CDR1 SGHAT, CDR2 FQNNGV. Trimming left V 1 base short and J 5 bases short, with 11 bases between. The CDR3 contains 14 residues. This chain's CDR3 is CASSLGGGWTEAFF. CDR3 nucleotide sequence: TGTGCCAGCAGCTTAGGTGGGGGGTGGACTGAAGCTTTCTTT. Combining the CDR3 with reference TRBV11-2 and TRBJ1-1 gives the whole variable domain EAGVAQSPRYKIIEKRQSVAFWCNPISGHATLYWYQQILGQGPKLLIQFQNNGVVDDSQLPKDRFSAERLKGVDSTLKIQPAKLEDSAVYLCASSLGGGWTEAFFGQGTRLTVV.

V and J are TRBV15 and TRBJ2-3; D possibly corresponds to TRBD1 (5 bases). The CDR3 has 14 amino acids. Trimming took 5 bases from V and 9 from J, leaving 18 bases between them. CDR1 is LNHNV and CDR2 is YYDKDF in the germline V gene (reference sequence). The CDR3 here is CATSLFQGSKTQYF. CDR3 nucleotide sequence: TGTGCCACCAGCCTATTCCAGGGTTCCAAAACGCAGTATTTT.

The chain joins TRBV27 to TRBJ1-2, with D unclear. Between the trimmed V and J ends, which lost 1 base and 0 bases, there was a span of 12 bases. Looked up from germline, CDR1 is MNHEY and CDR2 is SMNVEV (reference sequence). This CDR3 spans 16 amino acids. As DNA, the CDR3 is TGTGCCAGCAGTTTATACGGGAGGAATACTAACTATGGCTACACCTTC. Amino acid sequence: CASSLYGRNTNYGYTF.

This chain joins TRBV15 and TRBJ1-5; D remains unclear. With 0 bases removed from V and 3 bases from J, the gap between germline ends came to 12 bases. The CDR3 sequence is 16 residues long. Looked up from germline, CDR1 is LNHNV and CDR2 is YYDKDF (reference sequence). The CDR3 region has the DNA TGTGCCACCAGCAGAGATCGAGGACGGTACAATCAGCCCCAGCATTTT. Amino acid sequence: CATSRDRGRYNQPQHF.

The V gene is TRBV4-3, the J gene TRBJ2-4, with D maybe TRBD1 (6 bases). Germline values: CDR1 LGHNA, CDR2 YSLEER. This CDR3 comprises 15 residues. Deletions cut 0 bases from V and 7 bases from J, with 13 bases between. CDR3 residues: CASSQEGAGANIQYF. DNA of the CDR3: TGCGCCAGCAGCCAAGAAGGGGCAGGGGCGAACATTCAGTACTTC.

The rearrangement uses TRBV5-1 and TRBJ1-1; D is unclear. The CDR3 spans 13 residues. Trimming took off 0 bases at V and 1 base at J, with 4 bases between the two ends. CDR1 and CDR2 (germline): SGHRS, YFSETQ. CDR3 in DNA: TGCGCCAGCAGCTTGGAAGAGAACACTGAAGCTTTCTTT. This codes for CASSLEENTEAFF.

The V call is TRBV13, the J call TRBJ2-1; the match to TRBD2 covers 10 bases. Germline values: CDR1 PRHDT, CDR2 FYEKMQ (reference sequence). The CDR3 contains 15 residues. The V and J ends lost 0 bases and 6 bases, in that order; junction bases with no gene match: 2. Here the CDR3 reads CASSLGLAGANEQFF. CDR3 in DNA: TGTGCCAGCAGCTTAGGCCTAGCGGGGGCCAATGAGCAGTTCTTC.

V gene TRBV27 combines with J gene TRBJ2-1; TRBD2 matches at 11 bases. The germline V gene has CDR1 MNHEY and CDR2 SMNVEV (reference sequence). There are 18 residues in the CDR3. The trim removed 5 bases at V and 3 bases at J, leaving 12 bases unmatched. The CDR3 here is CASSRGGSGRALYNEQFF. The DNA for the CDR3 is TGTGCCAGCAGTCGAGGCGGTAGCGGGAGGGCCCTCTACAATGAGCAGTTCTTC.

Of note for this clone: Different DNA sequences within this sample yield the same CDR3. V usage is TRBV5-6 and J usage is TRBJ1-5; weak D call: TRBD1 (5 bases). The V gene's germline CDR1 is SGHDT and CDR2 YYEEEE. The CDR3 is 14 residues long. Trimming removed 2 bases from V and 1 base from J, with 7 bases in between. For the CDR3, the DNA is TGTGCCAGCAGCTTCGGGGGAAGCAATCAGCCCCAGCATTTT. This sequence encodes CASSFGGSNQPQHF.

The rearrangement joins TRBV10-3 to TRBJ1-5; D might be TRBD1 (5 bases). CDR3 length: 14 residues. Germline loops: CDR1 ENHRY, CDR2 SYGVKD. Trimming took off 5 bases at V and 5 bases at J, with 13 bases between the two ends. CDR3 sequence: CAISRDEGYQPQHF. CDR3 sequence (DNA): TGTGCCATCAGTCGGGATGAGGGGTATCAGCCCCAGCATTTT.

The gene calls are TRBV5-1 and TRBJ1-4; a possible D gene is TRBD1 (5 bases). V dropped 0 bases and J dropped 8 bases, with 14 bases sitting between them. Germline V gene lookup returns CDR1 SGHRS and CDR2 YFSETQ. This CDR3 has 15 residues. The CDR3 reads CASSLAGRVIEKLFF. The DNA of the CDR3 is TGCGCCAGCAGCTTGGCAGGCAGGGTAATAGAAAAACTGTTTTTT.